This T cell receptor (beta chain) was recorded in a study of blood T cell repertoires in COVID-19. Study at large: There were acute and convalescent COVID-19 samples, and they came from the United States, Italy and Spain. PBMCs, B-cell-depleted T cells, or T cells provided the cDNA or gDNA that made up the material.

This clone was seen only once. Only in-frame clones appear in the TCRdb table, and some are missing; sequencing was by immunoSEQ multiplex PCR. The sample shows under 300,000 clones, about 86% of them seen only once. Sequencing was carried out using peripheral blood. The source is a young woman with COVID-19, enrolled during active disease.

As DNA, the CDR3 is TGTGCCAGCACCACAACTAGCGGGTACCAAGAGACCCAGTACTTC. It codes for CASTTTSGYQETQYF. The V and J genes are TRBV7-9 and TRBJ2-5; TRBD2 aligns across 9 bases. The CDR3 is 15 residues long. The V segment lost 7 bases and the J segment 0 bases; nucleotides outside the gene matches: 6. The germline V gene encodes CDR1 SEHNR and CDR2 FQNEAQ (reference sequence).